The rows below give T cell receptor beta chains drawn from one sample of a study of blood T cell repertoires in COVID-19. Produced via immunoSEQ multiplex PCR; TCRdb's table is partial and in-frame only. The sample includes about 170,000 clones, 80% to 90% of them seen just once. The specimen was peripheral blood. The source is a man aged 40-50 years who had recovered from COVID-19. Both conserved end residues are part of each CDR3. A D gene is named only where the DNA matches it firmly. Rows may omit the clone size; those that give it use once, few, many or a size class.

J | size | V | D | CDR3 | DNA
TRBJ2-1 | - | TRBV3-1/TRBV3-2 | TRBD2 | CASSRDIGTSDLGNEQFF | TGTGCCAGCAGCCGCGATATCGGGACTAGCGACTTGGGCAATGAGCAGTTCTTC
TRBJ1-5 | - | TRBV29-1 | - | CSVALGASNQPQHF | TGCAGCGTCGCACTAGGAGCGAGCAATCAGCCCCAGCATTTT
TRBJ2-3 | - | TRBV9 | - | CASIGGGSDTQYF | TGTGCCAGCATCGGCGGCGGTTCGGATACGCAGTATTTT
TRBJ2-5 | - | TRBV5-4 | TRBD2 | CASSLGAGDPSETQYF | TGTGCCAGCAGCTTGGGGGCGGGAGATCCCTCGGAGACCCAGTACTTC
TRBJ2-7 | - | TRBV5-4 | - | CASSLEGLGYEQYF | TGTGCCAGCAGCTTAGAAGGACTCGGTTACGAGCAGTACTTC
TRBJ1-2 | many | TRBV19 | TRBD1 | CASSIRRQGYGYTF | TGTGCCAGTAGTATCAGGAGACAGGGGTATGGCTACACCTTC
TRBJ2-1 | - | TRBV11-2 | - | CASSTAPGGLNNEQFF | TGTGCCAGCAGCACCGCCCCGGGGGGCTTAAACAATGAGCAGTTCTTC
TRBJ2-2 | - | TRBV4-2 | - | CASSHRSGENTGELFF | TGTGCCAGCAGCCATCGCTCGGGGGAAAACACCGGGGAGCTGTTTTTT
TRBJ1-2 | - | TRBV20-1 | - | CSASPGPYGYTF | TGCAGTGCTAGTCCTGGCCCCTATGGCTACACCTTC
TRBJ1-1 | - | TRBV21-1 | - | CPEGENTEAFF | TGCCCCGAGGGCGAGAACACTGAAGCTTTCTTT
TRBJ2-3 | - | TRBV9 | - | CASSATGTDPDTQYF | TGTGCCAGCAGCGCGACCGGGACTGACCCAGATACGCAGTATTTT
TRBJ1-1 | once | TRBV9 | TRBD1 | CASSVGTGGTEAFF | TGTGCCAGCAGCGTCGGGACAGGGGGCACTGAAGCTTTCTTT
TRBJ1-5 | few | TRBV4-1 | - | CASSQSDSAGHQPQHF | TGCGCCAGCAGCCAATCAGATAGTGCAGGTCATCAGCCCCAGCATTTT
TRBJ2-1 | - | TRBV19 | - | CASSPATAEISYNEQFF | TGTGCCAGTAGTCCCGCCACTGCCGAGATATCCTACAATGAGCAGTTCTTC
TRBJ2-7 | few | TRBV4-2 | TRBD1 | CASSHIRDRVEEQYF | TGTGCCAGCAGCCATATCCGGGACAGGGTTGAAGAGCAGTACTTC
TRBJ1-2 | - | TRBV19 | - | CASSRQGGSGGYTF | TGTGCCAGTAGTAGGCAGGGCGGTTCGGGCGGCTACACCTTC
TRBJ1-1 | - | TRBV4-1 | - | CASSQIPGENTEAFF | TGCGCCAGCAGCCAAATCCCCGGGGAGAACACTGAAGCTTTCTTT
TRBJ2-1 | - | TRBV19 | - | CASSIAGTLNEQFF | TGTGCCAGTAGTATAGCTGGTACTCTCAATGAGCAGTTCTTC
TRBJ2-7 | few | TRBV30 | - | CAWTPAQFYEQYF | TGTGCCTGGACCCCCGCACAGTTTTACGAGCAGTACTTC
TRBJ2-7 | once | TRBV27 | TRBD1 | CASSLGQGLDEQYF | TGTGCCAGCAGTTTGGGACAGGGCCTTGATGAGCAGTACTTC
TRBJ1-1 | once | TRBV5-1 | - | CASSGGRIDEAFF | TGCGCCAGCAGCGGAGGGCGAATTGATGAAGCTTTCTTT
TRBJ2-1 | - | TRBV16 | TRBD2 | CASSASGSPYNEQFF | TGTGCCAGCAGTGCTAGCGGGAGTCCCTACAATGAGCAGTTCTTC
TRBJ1-5 | - | TRBV18 | - | CASSPGTMNQPQHF | TGTGCCAGCTCACCGGGGACAATGAATCAGCCCCAGCATTTT
TRBJ2-1 | - | TRBV24-1 | TRBD1 | CATSASRGRNEQFF | TGTGCCACCAGTGCCTCCAGGGGGCGGAATGAGCAGTTCTTC
TRBJ2-5 | - | TRBV5-6 | TRBD1 | CASSLEGAETQYF | TGTGCCAGCAGCTTGGAGGGGGCGGAGACCCAGTACTTC
TRBJ1-1 | - | TRBV20-1 | - | CSATGYTEAFF | TGCAGTGCAACAGGGTACACTGAAGCTTTCTTT
TRBJ2-3 | - | TRBV9 | - | CASSPQRITDTQYF | TGTGCCAGCAGCCCCCAGCGGATCACAGATACGCAGTATTTT
TRBJ1-4 | - | TRBV7-8 | TRBD1 | CASSAEGQTNEKLFF | TGTGCCAGCAGCGCCGAGGGACAGACTAATGAAAAACTGTTTTTT
TRBJ1-3 | few | TRBV5-1 | - | CASSPRGGDGNTIYF | TGCGCCAGCAGCCCCCGCGGGGGCGACGGAAACACCATATATTTT
TRBJ2-7 | few | TRBV5-1 | - | CASSREFSSYEQYF | TGCGCCAGCAGTCGGGAATTTAGCTCCTACGAGCAGTACTTC
TRBJ2-7 | - | TRBV6-6 | - | CASSYDRYYEQYF | TGTGCCAGCAGTTACGACAGGTACTACGAGCAGTACTTC
TRBJ2-1 | - | TRBV6-4 | TRBD2 | CASSPSGLAGGDEQFF | TGTGCCAGCAGTCCCTCGGGACTAGCGGGGGGAGATGAGCAGTTCTTC
TRBJ1-2 | many | TRBV19 | TRBD1 | CASSIRGQGDGYTF | TGTGCCAGTAGTATTCGGGGACAGGGGGATGGCTACACCTTC
TRBJ1-6 | few | TRBV6-2/TRBV6-3 | TRBD1 | CASSGTGENSPLHF | TGTGCCAGCAGTGGGACAGGGGAAAATTCACCCCTCCACTTT
TRBJ1-5 | - | TRBV10-3 | TRBD1 | CAISEGTGRMGNQPQHF | TGTGCCATCAGTGAGGGGACAGGGAGAATGGGCAATCAGCCCCAGCATTTT
TRBJ1-1 | - | TRBV7-2 | TRBD1 | CASSEDREREAFF | TGTGCCAGCAGCGAAGACAGGGAGAGAGAAGCTTTCTTT
TRBJ1-5 | - | TRBV4-3 | - | CASSQDTGVGQPQHF | TGCGCCAGCAGCCAAGATACCGGGGTCGGACAGCCCCAGCATTTT
TRBJ1-1 | few | TRBV21-1 | - | CASSKRWRGRHTEAFF | TGTGCCAGCAGCAAAAGGTGGCGGGGTAGGCACACTGAAGCTTTCTTT
TRBJ2-7 | - | TRBV18 | - | CASSPAAGAFEQYF | TGTGCCAGCTCACCGGCGGCGGGGGCCTTCGAGCAGTACTTC
TRBJ2-3 | - | TRBV7-2 | TRBD2 | CASSFDSGSMADTQYF | TGTGCCAGCAGCTTTGATAGCGGGAGTATGGCAGATACGCAGTATTTT
TRBJ2-3 | - | TRBV9 | TRBD2 | CASTNSGGLDTQYF | TGTGCCAGCACCAACAGCGGGGGTTTGGATACGCAGTATTTT
TRBJ2-1 | - | TRBV7-3 | TRBD1 | CASSTGTGIGVEQFF | TGTGCCAGCAGCACCGGGACAGGGATAGGTGTTGAGCAGTTCTTC
TRBJ2-3 | - | TRBV7-9 | - | CASSLAGGSTDTQYF | TGTGCCAGCAGCTTAGCCGGGGGAAGCACAGATACGCAGTATTTT
TRBJ2-6 | - | TRBV24-1 | - | CATPIVAYGANVLTF | TGTGCCACCCCGATTGTGGCTTATGGGGCCAACGTCCTGACTTTC
TRBJ2-3 | - | TRBV7-2 | - | CASRKRGGDTQYF | TGTGCCAGCAGGAAGAGAGGGGGAGATACGCAGTATTTT
TRBJ1-4 | - | TRBV7-8 | - | CASSLDEVLGGEKLFF | TGTGCCAGCAGCTTAGACGAGGTGCTTGGGGGGGAAAAACTGTTTTTT
TRBJ2-7 | - | TRBV15 | TRBD2 | CATSRGGFTDEQYF | TGTGCCACCAGCAGGGGGGGGTTCACTGACGAGCAGTACTTC
TRBJ2-7 | - | TRBV6-5 | TRBD1 | CASVPGQGASYEQYF | TGTGCCAGCGTTCCGGGACAGGGGGCCTCCTACGAGCAGTACTTC
TRBJ1-1 | - | TRBV28 | - | CASSLLEWGPVNTEAFF | TGTGCCAGCAGTTTATTGGAATGGGGGCCTGTGAACACTGAAGCTTTCTTT
TRBJ2-5 | - | TRBV7-8 | TRBD2 | CASSLGTSGRSETQYF | TGTGCCAGCAGCCTAGGGACTAGCGGGAGATCGGAGACCCAGTACTTC
TRBJ2-5 | - | TRBV15 | TRBD2 | CATSTLGGMETQYF | TGTGCCACCAGCACCCTGGGGGGGATGGAGACCCAGTACTTC